Following are 10 T cell receptor beta chains from one sample sequenced in a study of blood T cell repertoires in COVID-19. TCRdb keeps only in-frame clones here, not all; method: immunoSEQ multiplex PCR. The sample has 200,000 to 250,000 clones, 90% seen once. The sequencing sample was made of PBMCs or T cells enriched from blood (not recorded which). These receptors came from a man younger than 40 who had been exposed to COVID-19.

The rearrangement links TRBV6-2 or TRBV6-3 to TRBJ2-7; 7 nucleotides agree with TRBD2. Trimming at V came to 2 bases and at J to 0 bases, leaving 7 bases not matched to a gene. The CDR3 runs to 16 residues. Germline CDR1 is MNHEY and CDR2 is SVGEGT. The CDR3 DNA is TGTGCCAGCAGTTACCGGCGGAGCGGGGCCTCCTACGAGCAGTACTTC. Encoded protein: CASSYRRSGASYEQYF.

V is TRBV6-5 and J is TRBJ1-1, with TRBD1 identical over 7 bases. In germline, CDR1 is MNHEY, CDR2 SVGAGI. The CDR3 runs to 13 residues. V was clipped by 5 bases and J by 7 bases; unmatched bases: 7. The CDR3 bases are TGTGCCAGCAGTAGGGGGCGGGCTGGTGAAGCTTTCTTT. Translation: CASSRGRAGEAFF.

This clone was observed once. The chain combines TRBV10-3 with TRBJ2-4, with TRBD1 as a possible D gene (5 bases). Germline V lookup: CDR1 ENHRY, CDR2 SYGVKD. The V gene lost 4 bases and the J gene lost 3 bases, with 13 bases spanning the gap. The CDR3 runs 15 residues. This chain's CDR3 is CAISGARVGKNIQYF. For the CDR3, the DNA is TGTGCCATCAGTGGTGCCAGGGTAGGCAAAAACATTCAGTACTTC.

The V gene is TRBV14, the J gene TRBJ2-5, with D perhaps TRBD2 (5 bases). The V and J ends lost 4 bases and 2 bases respectively, with 8 bases between them. Looked up from germline, CDR1 is SGHDN and CDR2 is FVKESK. The CDR3 sequence is 13 residues long. The CDR3 region is CASSPPGQETQYF. The DNA of the CDR3 is TGTGCCAGCAGCCCCCCGGGGCAAGAGACCCAGTACTTC. The whole variable domain, filled in from reference TRBV14 and TRBJ2-5, reads EAGVTQFPSHSVIEKGQTVTLRCDPISGHDNLYWYRRVMGKEIKFLLHFVKESKQDESGMPNNRFLAERTGGTYSTLKVQPAELEDSGVYFCASSPPGQETQYFGPGTRLLVL.

This rearrangement joins TRBV10-3 to TRBJ1-5; 9 bases line up with TRBD1. Trimming at V came to 2 bases and at J to 11 bases, leaving 4 bases not matched to a gene. Germline loops: CDR1 ENHRY, CDR2 SYGVKD. This CDR3 region has 13 residues. The CDR3: CAISEGTGRAQHF. As DNA, the CDR3 is TGTGCCATCAGTGAGGGGACAGGGAGAGCCCAGCATTTT.

The chain links TRBV5-1 to TRBJ1-4, with a weak D call TRBD1 (6 bases). This CDR3 comprises 16 residues. Deletions cut 4 bases from V and 0 bases from J, with 13 bases between. Germline loops: CDR1 SGHRS, CDR2 YFSETQ. The CDR3 loop reads CASSANRQATNEKLFF. CDR3 sequence (DNA): TGCGCCAGCAGCGCGAACCGACAGGCAACTAATGAAAAACTGTTTTTT. The full variable domain, rest sourced from reference TRBV5-1 and TRBJ1-4, is KAGVTQTPRYLIKTRGQQVTLSCSPISGHRSVSWYQQTPGQGLQFLFEYFSETQRNKGNFPGRFSGRQFSNSRSEMNVSTLELGDSALYLCASSANRQATNEKLFFGSGTQLSVL.

This chain uses TRBV7-2 with TRBJ1-2, with a weak D call TRBD1 (6 bases). V was clipped by 1 base and J by 5 bases, with 17 bases between them. The germline CDR1 and CDR2 sequences are SGHTA and FQGNSA. The CDR3 is made up of 16 amino acids. The CDR3 sequence: CASSLVARDNDYGYTF. The CDR3, as DNA: TGTGCCAGCAGCTTAGTAGCCCGGGACAACGATTATGGCTACACCTTC.

The chain recombines TRBV7-9 with TRBJ1-2, with TRBD1 as a possible D gene (6 bases). Trimming left V 7 bases short and J 0 bases short, with 12 bases between. CDR1 and CDR2 from the germline V gene are SEHNR and FQNEAQ (reference sequence). The CDR3 covers 14 residues. CDR3 sequence reads: CASTGAASNYGYTF. The CDR3 DNA is TGTGCCAGCACGGGGGCTGCTTCTAACTATGGCTACACCTTC.

The chain recombines TRBV28 with TRBJ2-7; D is ambiguous. CDR1 MDHEN and CDR2 SYDVKM come from the germline V gene. This CDR3 has 12 amino acids. V shed 3 bases and J shed 4 bases, with 7 bases lying between them. For the CDR3, the DNA is TGTGCCAGCAGTTTTATCCTTTACGAGCAGTACTTC. Its translation is CASSFILYEQYF.

The chain combines TRBV21-1 with TRBJ2-2; whether TRBD1, the table's D call, matches the DNA was not checked. TRBV21-1 is shown as a pseudogene. The CDR3 is made up of 17 amino acids. CDR3 sequence: CASSTTLQGVGGGELFF. Written as DNA, the CDR3 is TGTGCCAGCAGCACGACGCTACAGGGGGTTGGGGGCGGGGAGCTGTTTTTT.